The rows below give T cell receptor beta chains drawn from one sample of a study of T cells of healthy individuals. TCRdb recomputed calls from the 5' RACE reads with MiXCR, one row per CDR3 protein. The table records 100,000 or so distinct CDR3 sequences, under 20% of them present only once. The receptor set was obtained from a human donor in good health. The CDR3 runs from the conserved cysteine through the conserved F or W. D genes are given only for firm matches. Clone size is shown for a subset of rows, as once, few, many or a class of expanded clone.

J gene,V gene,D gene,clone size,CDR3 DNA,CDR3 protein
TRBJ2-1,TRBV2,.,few,TGTGCCAGCCGGAAAGAGCAGGGTCCCTACAATGAGCAGTTCTTC,CASRKEQGPYNEQFF
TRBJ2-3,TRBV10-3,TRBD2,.,TGTGCCATCGGGACTAGCGGGAGCACAGATACGCAGTATTTT,CAIGTSGSTDTQYF
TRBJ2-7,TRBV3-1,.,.,TGTGCCAGCAGCCTCGGGGGGGACAGAAGGGCCTACGAGCAGTACTTC,CASSLGGDRRAYEQYF
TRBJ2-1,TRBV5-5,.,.,TGTGCCAGCAGCCTCGGGGGTTTCGTGTTGATCAATGAGCAGTTCTTC,CASSLGGFVLINEQFF
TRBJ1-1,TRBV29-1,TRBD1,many,TGCAGCGTTGATATGCGACAGGGAGACACTGAAGCTTTCTTT,CSVDMRQGDTEAFF
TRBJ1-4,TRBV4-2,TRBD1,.,TGTGCCAGCAGCCAAGATGTCCCGACAGGGGGTGAAAAACTGTTTTTT,CASSQDVPTGGEKLFF
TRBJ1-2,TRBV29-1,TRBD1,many,TGCAGCGGTGACCCACAGGGGTCCGGAGGCTACACCTTC,CSGDPQGSGGYTF
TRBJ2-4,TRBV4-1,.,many,TGCGCCAGCAGCCAAGGTGGTCTACTAGATGAAAACATTCAGTACTTC,CASSQGGLLDENIQYF
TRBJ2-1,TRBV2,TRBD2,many,TGTGCCAGCAGTCCGATAAGCGGGAGGGCCTACAATGAGCAGTTCTTC,CASSPISGRAYNEQFF
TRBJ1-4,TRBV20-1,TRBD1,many,TGCAGTGCCCCGAACCCCAGGGGGATTAATGAAAAACTGTTTTTT,CSAPNPRGINEKLFF
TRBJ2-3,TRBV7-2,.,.,TGTGCCAGCAGCCCCCTCGGCGGACATTTCACAGATACGCAGTATTTT,CASSPLGGHFTDTQYF
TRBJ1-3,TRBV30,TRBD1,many,TGTGCCTGGAGTGTACTTCCGGCCGGACAGGGCGGTGGAAACACCATATATTTT,CAWSVLPAGQGGGNTIYF
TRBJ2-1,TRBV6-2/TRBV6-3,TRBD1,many,TGTGCCAGCAGTTCCGACAGGGTGCAGTTCTTC,CASSSDRVQFF
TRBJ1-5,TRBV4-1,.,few,TGCGCCAGCAGCCATTCCGACGGGGGGCGATACAATCAGCCCCAGCATTTT,CASSHSDGGRYNQPQHF
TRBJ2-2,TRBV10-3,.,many,TGTGCCATCAGTGAGTCGCCGACGCCCGGGGAGCTGTTTTTT,CAISESPTPGELFF
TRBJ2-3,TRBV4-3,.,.,TGCGCCAGCAGCTTTCCCGAAGGCCCGCAGTATTTT,CASSFPEGPQYF
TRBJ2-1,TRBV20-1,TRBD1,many,TGCAGTCCTCGGACAGGCTCCTACAATGAGCAGTTCTTC,CSPRTGSYNEQFF
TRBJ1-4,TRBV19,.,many,TGTGCCAGCCGTCCCGGGTACGGTGATGAAAAACTGTTTTTT,CASRPGYGDEKLFF
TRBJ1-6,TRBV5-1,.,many,TGCGCCAGCAGCTTGGAACCGAGTAATTCACCCCTCCACTTT,CASSLEPSNSPLHF
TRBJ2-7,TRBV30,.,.,TGTGCCTGGAGCGCCGGGATCTCCTACGAGCAGTACTTC,CAWSAGISYEQYF
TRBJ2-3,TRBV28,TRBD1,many,TGTGCCAGCAGTTTTGGGGACAGACTTACAGAGTATTTT,CASSFGDRLTEYF
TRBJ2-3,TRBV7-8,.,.,TGTGCCAGCAGCTTAGCGGGAGGATACACAGATACGCAGTATTTT,CASSLAGGYTDTQYF
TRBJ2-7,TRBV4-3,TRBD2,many,TGCGCCAGCAGCCCGGGAGGTTCCTACGAGCAGTACTTC,CASSPGGSYEQYF
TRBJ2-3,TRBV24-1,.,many,TGTGCCACCAGTGACGTGACATCGACCACAGATACGCAGTATTTT,CATSDVTSTTDTQYF
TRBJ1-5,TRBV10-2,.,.,TGCGCCAGCAGTGAGGCAGGGCCCCCAAATAATCAGCCCCAGCATTTT,CASSEAGPPNNQPQHF
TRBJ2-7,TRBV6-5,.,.,TGTGCCAGCAGTGACTCCACAGGGTACGGGCAGTACTTC,CASSDSTGYGQYF
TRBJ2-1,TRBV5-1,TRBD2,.,TGCGCCAGCAGCTTTCCCCGCGGGAGGGACAATGAGCAGTTCTTC,CASSFPRGRDNEQFF
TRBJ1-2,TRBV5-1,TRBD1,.,TGCGCCAGCAGCGCATTCGGGGACAGGGGTATTGGCGGCTACACCTTC,CASSAFGDRGIGGYTF
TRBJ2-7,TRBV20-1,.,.,TGCAGTGCTGGGACTCCCACAAGCGACGAGCAGTACTTC,CSAGTPTSDEQYF
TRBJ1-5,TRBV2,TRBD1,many,TGTGCCAGCAGTGATGATGCCCTTTTTGACAGGGGAAGGGGATTGGGCAATCAGCCCCAGCATTTT,CASSDDALFDRGRGLGNQPQHF
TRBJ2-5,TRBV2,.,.,TGTGCCAGCAGACGGGAGACCCAGTACTTC,CASRRETQYF
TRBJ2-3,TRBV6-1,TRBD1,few,TGTGCCAGCAGTCCCGTGATGGGACAGGGCCTCGATACGCAGTATTTT,CASSPVMGQGLDTQYF
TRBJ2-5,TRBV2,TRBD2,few,TGTGCCAGCAGGGCCGGGACTAGCGCTGAGACCCAGTACTTC,CASRAGTSAETQYF
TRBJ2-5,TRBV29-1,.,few,TGCAGCGTTGAGGACAGACATGACCAAGAGACCCAGTACTTC,CSVEDRHDQETQYF
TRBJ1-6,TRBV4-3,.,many,TGCGCCAGCAGCCAAGATGCCACACGACGGAGTTCACCCCTCCACTTT,CASSQDATRRSSPLHF
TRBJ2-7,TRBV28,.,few,TGTGCCAGCAGTATTATTTCGGGCTCCTCCTACGAGCAGTACTTC,CASSIISGSSYEQYF
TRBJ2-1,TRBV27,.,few,TGTGCCAGCATTACGGGAGTCAATATTCACTACAATGAGCAGTTCTTC,CASITGVNIHYNEQFF
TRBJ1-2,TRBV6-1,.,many,TGTGCCAGCAGTGAGGTAGGGCGCGGCTACACCTTC,CASSEVGRGYTF
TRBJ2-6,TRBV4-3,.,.,TGCGCCAGCAGCCAATTGGCCACAGCCTCTGGGGCCAACGTCCTGACTTTC,CASSQLATASGANVLTF
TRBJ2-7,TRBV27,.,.,TGTGCCAGCAGTCCGTGGTCTAGCGTAACTTCCTACGAGCAGTACTTC,CASSPWSSVTSYEQYF
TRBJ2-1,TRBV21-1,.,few,TGTGCCAGCAGCGACACTGGGGCAGGGAGGGTCGATGAGCAGTTCTTC,CASSDTGAGRVDEQFF
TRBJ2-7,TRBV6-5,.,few,TGTGCCAGCAGTTCCCGACTGGGACTGAGCTCCTACGAGCAGTACTTC,CASSSRLGLSSYEQYF
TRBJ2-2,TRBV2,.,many,TGTGCCAGCAGTGGACCGATCGGGGCCGGGGAGCTGTTTTTT,CASSGPIGAGELFF
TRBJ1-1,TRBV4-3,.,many,TGCGCCAGCAGCCACAACGCAGGTTTGGGAAAAGCTTTCTTT,CASSHNAGLGKAFF
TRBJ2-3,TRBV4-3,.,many,TGCGCCAGCAGCCAAAACCACCAGGGGCCAGGAACAGATACGCAGTATTTT,CASSQNHQGPGTDTQYF
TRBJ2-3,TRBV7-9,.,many,TGTGCCAGCAGCCCCCGTGTGGTTGCCGGCACAGATACGCAGTATTTT,CASSPRVVAGTDTQYF
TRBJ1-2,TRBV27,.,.,TGTGCCAGCAAATACAGGGCCAAAGCCTACTATGGCTACACCTTC,CASKYRAKAYYGYTF
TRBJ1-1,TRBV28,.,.,TGTGCCAGCAGTGAGTTCAGGGGTTGGACTGAAGCTTTCTTT,CASSEFRGWTEAFF
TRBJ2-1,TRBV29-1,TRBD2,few,TGCAGCGTGACTAAGCGGGGGGGAGGCGATGAGCAGTTCTTC,CSVTKRGGGDEQFF
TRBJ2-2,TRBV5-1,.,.,TGCGCCAGCAGCGTGGGTCCGAACACCGGGGAGCTGTTTTTT,CASSVGPNTGELFF
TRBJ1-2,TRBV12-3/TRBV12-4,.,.,TGTGCCAGCAGTAAACCTAACTATGGCTACACCTTC,CASSKPNYGYTF
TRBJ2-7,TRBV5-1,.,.,TGCGCCAGCAGCAACCAAGACGGCACCTACGAGCAGTACTTC,CASSNQDGTYEQYF
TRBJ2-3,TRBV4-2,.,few,TGTGCCAGCAGCCAAGGAAGGGAACACACAGATACGCAGTATTTT,CASSQGREHTDTQYF
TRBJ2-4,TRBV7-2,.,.,TGTGCCAGCAGCTTAAGTATAGCCAAAAACATTCAGTACTTC,CASSLSIAKNIQYF
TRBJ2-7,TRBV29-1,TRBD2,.,TGCAGCGTAGACGGAGCGGGAGTCGTATACGAGCAGTACTTC,CSVDGAGVVYEQYF
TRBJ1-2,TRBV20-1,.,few,TGCAGTGCTAGAAGCGAGGCTAACTATGGCTACACCTTC,CSARSEANYGYTF
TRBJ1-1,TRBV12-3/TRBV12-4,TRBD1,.,TGTGCCAGCAGTTTCGAAGGGGGCGCGGGGAACACTGAAGCTTTCTTT,CASSFEGGAGNTEAFF